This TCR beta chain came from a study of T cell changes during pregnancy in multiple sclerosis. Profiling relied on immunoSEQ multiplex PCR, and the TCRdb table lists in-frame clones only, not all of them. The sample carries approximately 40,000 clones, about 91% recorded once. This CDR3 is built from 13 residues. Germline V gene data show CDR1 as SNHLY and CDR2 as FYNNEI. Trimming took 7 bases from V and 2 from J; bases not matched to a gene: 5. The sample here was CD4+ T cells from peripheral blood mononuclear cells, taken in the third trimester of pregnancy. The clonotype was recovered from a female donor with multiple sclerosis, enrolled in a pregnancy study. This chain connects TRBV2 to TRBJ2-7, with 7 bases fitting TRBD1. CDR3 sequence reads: CASIRDSTYEQYF. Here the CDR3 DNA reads TGTGCCAGCATACGGGACAGCACCTACGAGCAGTACTTC.